A single sample gave rise to the 2 T cell receptor beta chains below, sequenced in a study of blood T cells in healthy people across ages. It was with a sample-barcoded 5' primer and a J-beta primer mix that a second PCR of roughly 7 to 11 cycles was run. TCRdb reprocessed the 5' RACE reads via MiXCR and lists one record per CDR3 protein. Of about 830,000 distinct CDR3 sequences in the sample, roughly 60% were seen once. Sequenced input: blood. The source of these receptors is a man between 25 and 39 years old in good health.

The chain links TRBV20-1 to TRBJ2-5; 10 positions agree with TRBD1. Trimming cost V 3 bases and J 11 bases; bases outside gene matches: 12. CDR3 length equals 14 residues. Germline values: CDR1 DFQATT, CDR2 SNEGSKA (reference sequence). CDR3 protein: CSARDGTGAPIQYF. The CDR3 DNA sequence: TGCAGTGCTAGGGACGGGACAGGGGCACCTATTCAGTACTTC.

V is TRBV7-9 and J is TRBJ2-3; D unresolved. With 5 bases removed from V and 5 bases from J, the gap between germline ends came to 8 bases. Germline-derived CDR1 and CDR2 are SEHNR and FQNEAQ (reference sequence). The length of the CDR3 is 12 residues. The CDR3 loop is CASSPHGDTQYF. The CDR3 nucleotides read TGTGCCAGCAGCCCCCACGGAGATACGCAGTATTTT.